This is a list of T cell receptor beta chains from one sample in a study of naive and memory T cell subsets. TCRdb reprocessed the 5' RACE reads with MiXCR, giving one entry per CDR3 protein. The table has around 56,000 distinct CDR3 sequences, 6% to 8% seen once. All receptors come from a female donor in good health. Both conserved end residues are part of each CDR3. Fields, in order: J gene, D gene, V gene, clone size, CDR3 DNA, CDR3 protein. A D gene is named only where the DNA matches it firmly. Expanded clones get a size class; other rows say once, few or many, or leave the size out.

TRBJ2-7 NA TRBV7-9 many TGTGCCAGCGGTACGATCGGAGTCTACGAGCAGTACTTC CASGTIGVYEQYF
TRBJ2-2 NA TRBV12-3/TRBV12-4 once TGTGCCAGCAGTTTAGAGGGTACTGGCTCCGGGGAGCTGTTTTTT CASSLEGTGSGELFF
TRBJ2-1 NA TRBV6-6 many TGTGCCAGCAGTTACTCCGGCGGGGAGCAAACGAATGAGCAGTTCTTC CASSYSGGEQTNEQFF
TRBJ2-4 NA TRBV6-6 NA TGTGCCAGCAGTTACTGGGCCCCGGGGACCTCAAGGTCTATAGCCAAAAACATTCAGTACTTC CASSYWAPGTSRSIAKNIQYF
TRBJ2-3 TRBD2 TRBV7-8 many TGTGCCAGCAGCTTAGCCCCCGAACTAGCGGGGGCCGGGACAGATACGCAGTATTTT CASSLAPELAGAGTDTQYF
TRBJ2-7 NA TRBV5-1 many TGCGCCAGCAGCCCCGGGCAGAGGAAAGTCTACGAGCAGTACTTC CASSPGQRKVYEQYF
TRBJ2-7 NA TRBV20-1 many TGCAGTGCTAGTGATTTTCAGGGTCTGGGCGAGCAGTACTTC CSASDFQGLGEQYF
TRBJ2-1 NA TRBV7-7 few TGTGCTAGCAGCTTAGAACGAGGCAAGAGCTCCTACAATGAGCAGTTCTTC CASSLERGKSSYNEQFF
TRBJ1-5 NA TRBV12-3/TRBV12-4 many TGTGCCAGCTTCAGGGTGGGTCAGCCCCAGCATTTT CASFRVGQPQHF
TRBJ1-1 TRBD1 TRBV2 many TGTGCCAGCAGGAAGGACAGGGAGAACACTGAAGCTTTCTTT CASRKDRENTEAFF
TRBJ2-4 NA TRBV30 many TGTGCCTGGAGAAGACCCCCCCGGGGAGCCAAAAACATTCAGTACTTC CAWRRPPRGAKNIQYF
TRBJ1-4 NA TRBV29-1 many TGCAGCGTACTCCCACGGGAGAGTAATGAAAAACTGTTTTTT CSVLPRESNEKLFF
TRBJ1-6 NA TRBV25-1 many TGTGCCAGCAGCCGTTCGGGGAGCTCCTATAATTCACCCCTCCACTTT CASSRSGSSYNSPLHF
TRBJ2-1 NA TRBV12-3/TRBV12-4 few TGTGCCAGCAGTTTCGGTCGCGGGGATCAATTCTTC CASSFGRGDQFF
TRBJ2-5 NA TRBV29-1 NA TGCAGCGTTGAGAAGGGGAGTGAGAGGACCCAGTACTTC CSVEKGSERTQYF
TRBJ2-7 NA TRBV7-2 few TGTGCCAGCAGCTTGGCCGGACTGTCCTACGAGCAGTACTTC CASSLAGLSYEQYF
TRBJ2-1 TRBD2 TRBV20-1 many TGCAGTGCTGGGACTAGCGGTGCAAATGAGCAGTTCTTC CSAGTSGANEQFF
TRBJ2-2 NA TRBV11-3 many TGTGCCAGCAGCTTTGTTAGTAACACCGGGGAGCTGTTTTTT CASSFVSNTGELFF
TRBJ1-1 NA TRBV4-3 few TGCGCCAGCAGTCCCTACTCCGGGACAACTCTGAACACTGAAGCTTTCTTT CASSPYSGTTLNTEAFF
TRBJ2-1 NA TRBV7-2 NA TGTGCCAGCAGCTCCCGTCCCCCCTACAATGAGCAGTTCTTC CASSSRPPYNEQFF
TRBJ1-2 NA TRBV5-4 NA TGTGCCAGCAGCCAAACCGACTATGGCTACACCTTC CASSQTDYGYTF
TRBJ1-6 NA TRBV12-3/TRBV12-4 many TGTGCCAGCAGTCGCACCCTCGGTAGCTCCTATAATTCACCCCTCCACTTT CASSRTLGSSYNSPLHF
TRBJ2-7 NA TRBV7-2 many TGTGCCAGCAGCTTAGTAGGTTCAGCCTACGAGCAGTACTTC CASSLVGSAYEQYF
TRBJ1-1 TRBD1 TRBV27 few TGTGCCAGCAGTAGACAGGGGTTAATGAACACTGAAGCTTTCTTT CASSRQGLMNTEAFF
TRBJ1-6 NA TRBV21-1 many TGTGCCAGCAGCAAAGCGCTTCGGTCGGGGAACGCTTCACCCCTCCACTTT CASSKALRSGNASPLHF
TRBJ1-6 NA TRBV20-1 many TGCAGTGCTAGGCCGGCGGCCTACTCCTATAATTCACCCCTCCACTTT CSARPAAYSYNSPLHF
TRBJ2-1 NA TRBV6-2/TRBV6-3 few TGTGCCAGCAGTTACTCCGCTACCGACTCCTACAATGAGCAGTTCTTC CASSYSATDSYNEQFF
TRBJ1-2 NA TRBV6-2/TRBV6-3 many TGTGCCAGCAGTTACGCACAGGCGGGGAATGGCTACACCTTC CASSYAQAGNGYTF
TRBJ2-2 TRBD1 TRBV20-1 NA TGCAGTGCTAGAGATCCCCGGACAGGGATGGGGGAGCTGTTTTTT CSARDPRTGMGELFF